A selection of T cell receptor beta chains follows, all from one sample in a study of T cells after yellow fever vaccination. A single record per CDR3 protein comes from TCRdb applying MiXCR to the 5' RACE reads. The top ten hold 3% to 3.5% of the sample, which has about 300,000 distinct CDR3 sequences, 7.5% to 9.5% seen once. The sample in question was CD4+ T cells sorted from PBMCs, obtained 5 days after the yellow fever booster vaccination. Receptor source: a young man who received the YFV17D yellow fever vaccine. Both conserved end residues are part of each CDR3. The D gene is left open where the match is weak. Some rows have no size entry. The others give once, few or many, or a class for an expanded clone.

>TRBV5-8|few|-|TRBJ2-5
TGTGCCAGCACCCTCGAATACCAAGAGACCCAGTACTTC
CASTLEYQETQYF
>TRBV10-2|-|-|TRBJ1-1
TGCGCCAGCAGTTCCGTAGGAATAAGAGCTTTCTTT
CASSSVGIRAFF
>TRBV7-9|many|TRBD2|TRBJ2-1
TGTGCCAGCAGGCGCCAACTAGCGGGGGACCACAATGAGCAGTTCTTC
CASRRQLAGDHNEQFF
>TRBV7-6|many|-|TRBJ1-2
TGTGCCAGCAGCCCATCGGCGGGAGACTATGGCTACACCTTC
CASSPSAGDYGYTF
>TRBV11-1|few|-|TRBJ2-5
TGTGCCAGCAGCGTCGGGACTCACAGAGAAGAGACCCAGTACTTC
CASSVGTHREETQYF
>TRBV6-2/TRBV6-3|few|-|TRBJ1-4
TGTGCCAGCAAGAGGGACGGCCAAGAGGAAAAACTGTTTTTT
CASKRDGQEEKLFF
>TRBV20-1|few|-|TRBJ1-5
TGCAGTGCTATCGGGCCAGGGTTCAATCAGCCCCAGCATTTT
CSAIGPGFNQPQHF
>TRBV20-1|few|TRBD1|TRBJ1-2
TGCAGTGCTAGTGTCCGCTCAGGGGGCTATGGCTACACCTTC
CSASVRSGGYGYTF
>TRBV10-3|-|-|TRBJ1-2
TGTGCCATCACCCCCGGGCCTCGGGAGTATGGCTACACCTTC
CAITPGPREYGYTF
>TRBV20-1|-|-|TRBJ2-1
TGCAGTGCCCCGATAGCCGGGGGGCCCCATGAGCAGTTCTTC
CSAPIAGGPHEQFF
>TRBV4-3|few|TRBD1|TRBJ2-2
TGCGCCAGCAGCCTTTTCCCGGGACAGGGAACCGGGGAGCTGTTTTTT
CASSLFPGQGTGELFF